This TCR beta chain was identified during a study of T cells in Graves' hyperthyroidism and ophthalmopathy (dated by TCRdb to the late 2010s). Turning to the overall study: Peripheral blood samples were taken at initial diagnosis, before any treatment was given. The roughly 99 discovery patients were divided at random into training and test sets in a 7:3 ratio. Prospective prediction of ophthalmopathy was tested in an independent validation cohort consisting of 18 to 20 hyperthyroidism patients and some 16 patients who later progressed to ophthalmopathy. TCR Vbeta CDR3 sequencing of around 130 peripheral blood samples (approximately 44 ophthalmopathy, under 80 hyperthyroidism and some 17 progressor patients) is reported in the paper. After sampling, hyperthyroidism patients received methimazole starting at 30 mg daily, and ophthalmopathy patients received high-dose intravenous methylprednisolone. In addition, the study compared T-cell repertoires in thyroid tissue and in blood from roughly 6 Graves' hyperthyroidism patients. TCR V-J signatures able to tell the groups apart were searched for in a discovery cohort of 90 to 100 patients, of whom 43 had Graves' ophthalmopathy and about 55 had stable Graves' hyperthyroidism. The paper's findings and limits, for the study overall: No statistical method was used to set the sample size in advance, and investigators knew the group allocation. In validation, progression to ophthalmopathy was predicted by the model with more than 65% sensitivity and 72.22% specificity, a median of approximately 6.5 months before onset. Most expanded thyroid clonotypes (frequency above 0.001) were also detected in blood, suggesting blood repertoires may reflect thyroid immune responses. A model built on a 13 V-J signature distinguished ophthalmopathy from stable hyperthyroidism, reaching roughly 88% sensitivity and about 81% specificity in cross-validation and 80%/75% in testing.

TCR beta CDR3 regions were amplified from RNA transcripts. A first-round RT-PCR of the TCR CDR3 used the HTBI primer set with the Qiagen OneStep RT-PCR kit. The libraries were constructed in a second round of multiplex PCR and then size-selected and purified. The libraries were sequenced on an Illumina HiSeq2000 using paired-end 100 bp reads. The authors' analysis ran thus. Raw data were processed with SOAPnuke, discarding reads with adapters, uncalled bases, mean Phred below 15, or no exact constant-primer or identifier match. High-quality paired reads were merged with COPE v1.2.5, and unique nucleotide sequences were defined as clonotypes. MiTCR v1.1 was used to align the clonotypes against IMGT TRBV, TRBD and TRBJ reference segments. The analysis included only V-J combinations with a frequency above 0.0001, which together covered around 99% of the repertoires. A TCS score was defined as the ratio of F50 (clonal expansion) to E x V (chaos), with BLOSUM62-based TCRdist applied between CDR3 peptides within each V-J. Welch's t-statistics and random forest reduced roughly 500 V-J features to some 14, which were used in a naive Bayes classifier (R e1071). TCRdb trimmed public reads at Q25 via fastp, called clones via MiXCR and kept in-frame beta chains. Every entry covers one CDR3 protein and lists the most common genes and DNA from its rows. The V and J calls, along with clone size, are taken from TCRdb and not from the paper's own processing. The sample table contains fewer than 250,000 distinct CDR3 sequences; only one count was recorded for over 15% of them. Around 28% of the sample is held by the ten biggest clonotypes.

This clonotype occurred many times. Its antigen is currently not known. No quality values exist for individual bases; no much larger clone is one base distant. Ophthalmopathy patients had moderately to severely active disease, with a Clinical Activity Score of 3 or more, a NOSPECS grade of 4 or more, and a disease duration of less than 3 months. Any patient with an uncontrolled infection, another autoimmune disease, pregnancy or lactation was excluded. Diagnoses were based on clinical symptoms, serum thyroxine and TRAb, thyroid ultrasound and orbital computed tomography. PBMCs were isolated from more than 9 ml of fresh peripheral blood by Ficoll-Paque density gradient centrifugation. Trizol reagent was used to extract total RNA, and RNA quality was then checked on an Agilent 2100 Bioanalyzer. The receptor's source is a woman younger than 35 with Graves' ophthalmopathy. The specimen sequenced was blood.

The CDR3: CASSLGTGEDTEAFF. The sequenced DNA is TGTGCCAGCAGCTTAGGAACAGGGGAGGACACTGAAGCTTTCTTT. The sequence links TRBV7-6 to TRBJ1-1; TRBD1 matches 7 bases in the middle. V is pruned by 1 base and J by 3 bases, leaving 5 bases of the junction without a gene match. Inclusive of the bounding cysteine and phenylalanine, the CDR3 is 15 residues long. Solely the CDR3 DNA is kept, with 45 bases framed from the first base. Based on the germline V gene, the CDR1 and CDR2 sequences are SGHVS and FNYEAQ.